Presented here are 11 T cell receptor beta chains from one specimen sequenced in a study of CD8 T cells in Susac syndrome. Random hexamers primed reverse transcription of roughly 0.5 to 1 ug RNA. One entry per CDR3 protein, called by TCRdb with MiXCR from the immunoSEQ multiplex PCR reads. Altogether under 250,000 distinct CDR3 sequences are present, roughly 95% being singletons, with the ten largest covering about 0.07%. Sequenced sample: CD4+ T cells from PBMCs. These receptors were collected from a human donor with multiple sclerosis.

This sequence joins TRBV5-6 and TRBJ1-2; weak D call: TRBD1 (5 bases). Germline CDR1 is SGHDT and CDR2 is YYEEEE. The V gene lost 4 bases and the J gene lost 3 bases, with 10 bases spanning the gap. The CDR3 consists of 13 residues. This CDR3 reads CASSETAYYGYTF. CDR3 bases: TGTGCCAGCAGCGAGACAGCTTACTATGGCTACACCTTC.

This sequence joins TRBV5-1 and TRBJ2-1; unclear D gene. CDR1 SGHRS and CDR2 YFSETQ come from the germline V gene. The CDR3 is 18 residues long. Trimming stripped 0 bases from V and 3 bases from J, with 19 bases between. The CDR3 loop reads CASSLESWSAPVYNEQFF. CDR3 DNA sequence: TGCGCCAGCAGCTTGGAGTCGTGGTCCGCTCCAGTCTACAATGAGCAGTTCTTC.

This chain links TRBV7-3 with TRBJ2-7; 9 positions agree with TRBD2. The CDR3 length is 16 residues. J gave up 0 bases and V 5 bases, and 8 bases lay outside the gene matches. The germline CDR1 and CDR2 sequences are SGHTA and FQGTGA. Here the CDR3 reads CASSQRAGGPSYEQYF. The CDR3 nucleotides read TGTGCCAGCAGCCAGCGGGCGGGGGGGCCCTCCTACGAGCAGTACTTC.

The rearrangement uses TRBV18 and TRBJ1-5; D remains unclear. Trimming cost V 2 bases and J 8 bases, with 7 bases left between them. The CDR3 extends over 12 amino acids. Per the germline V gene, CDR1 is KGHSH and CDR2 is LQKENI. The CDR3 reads CASSPGSKPQHF. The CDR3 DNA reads TGTGCCAGCTCACCAGGTTCCAAGCCCCAGCATTTT.

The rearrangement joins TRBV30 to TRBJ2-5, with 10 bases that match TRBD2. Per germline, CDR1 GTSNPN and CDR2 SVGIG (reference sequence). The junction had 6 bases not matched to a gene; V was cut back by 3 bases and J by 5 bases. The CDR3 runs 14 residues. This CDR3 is CAWSPGLAMETQYF. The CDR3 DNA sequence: TGTGCCTGGAGCCCGGGACTAGCGATGGAGACCCAGTACTTC.

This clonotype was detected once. The CDR3 spells CASSPLEGETDNEQFF. CDR3 in DNA: TGCGCCAGCAGCCCTCTGGAGGGAGAAACCGACAATGAGCAGTTCTTC. The chain employs TRBV23-1 and TRBJ2-1, with TRBD2 as a possible D gene (6 bases). TRBV23-1 is classed as an ORF, of uncertain function. The V and J ends lost 6 bases and 5 bases respectively, with 20 bases between them. This CDR3 comprises 16 residues.

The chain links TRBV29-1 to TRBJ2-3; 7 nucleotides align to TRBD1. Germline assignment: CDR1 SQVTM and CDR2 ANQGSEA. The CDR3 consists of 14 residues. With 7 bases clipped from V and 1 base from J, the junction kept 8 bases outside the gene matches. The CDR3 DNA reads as TGCAGCGGGGGACAGTTTGTTGGCACAGATACGCAGTATTTT. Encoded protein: CSGGQFVGTDTQYF.

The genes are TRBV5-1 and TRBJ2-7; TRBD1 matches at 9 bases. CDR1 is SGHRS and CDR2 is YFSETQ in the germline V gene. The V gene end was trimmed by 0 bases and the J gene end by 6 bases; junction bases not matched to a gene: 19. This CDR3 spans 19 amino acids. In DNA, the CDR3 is TGCGCCAGCAGCTTGGTTAGGGGACAGGGATTGACATTGGCAGGCGAGCAGTACTTC. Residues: CASSLVRGQGLTLAGEQYF. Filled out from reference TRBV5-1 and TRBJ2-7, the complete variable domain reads KAGVTQTPRYLIKTRGQQVTLSCSPISGHRSVSWYQQTPGQGLQFLFEYFSETQRNKGNFPGRFSGRQFSNSRSEMNVSTLELGDSALYLCASSLVRGQGLTLAGEQYFGPGTRLTVT.

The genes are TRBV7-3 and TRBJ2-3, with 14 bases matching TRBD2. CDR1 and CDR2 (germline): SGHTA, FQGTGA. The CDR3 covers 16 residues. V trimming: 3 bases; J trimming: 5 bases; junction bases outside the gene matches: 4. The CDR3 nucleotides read TGTGCCAGCAGCTTGACTAGCGGGAGGGCCGTAGATACGCAGTATTTT. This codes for CASSLTSGRAVDTQYF. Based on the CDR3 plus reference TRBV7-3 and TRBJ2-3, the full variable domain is GAGVSQTPSNKVTEKGKYVELRCDPISGHTALYWYRQSLGQGPEFLIYFQGTGAADDSGLPNDRFFAVRPEGSVSTLKIQRTERGDSAVYLCASSLTSGRAVDTQYFGPGTRLTVL.

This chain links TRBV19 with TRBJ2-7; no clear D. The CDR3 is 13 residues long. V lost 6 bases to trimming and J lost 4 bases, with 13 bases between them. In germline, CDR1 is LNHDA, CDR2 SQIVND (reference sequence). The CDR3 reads CASSIRRGYEQYF. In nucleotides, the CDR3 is TGTGCCAGTAGCATTCGAAGAGGATACGAGCAGTACTTC.

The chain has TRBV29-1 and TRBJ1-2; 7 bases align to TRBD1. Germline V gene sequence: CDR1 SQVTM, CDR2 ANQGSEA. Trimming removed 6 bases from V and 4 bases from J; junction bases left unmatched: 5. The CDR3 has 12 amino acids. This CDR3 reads CSVGDSSYGYTF. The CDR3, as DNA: TGCAGCGTGGGGGACAGCTCCTATGGCTACACCTTC.